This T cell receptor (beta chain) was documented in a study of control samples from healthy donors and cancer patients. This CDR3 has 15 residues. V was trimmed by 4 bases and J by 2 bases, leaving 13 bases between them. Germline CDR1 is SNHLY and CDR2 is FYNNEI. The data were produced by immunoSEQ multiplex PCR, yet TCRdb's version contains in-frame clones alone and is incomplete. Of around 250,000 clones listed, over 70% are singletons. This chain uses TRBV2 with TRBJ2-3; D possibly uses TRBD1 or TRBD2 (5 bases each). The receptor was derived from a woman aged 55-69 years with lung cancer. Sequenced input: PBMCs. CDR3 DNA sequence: TGTGCCAGCAGTGTTTCGGGACCGCTCACAGATACGCAGTATTTT. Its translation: CASSVSGPLTDTQYF. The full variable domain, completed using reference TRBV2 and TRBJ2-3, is EPEVTQTPSHQVTQMGQEVILRCVPISNHLYFYWYRQILGQKVEFLVSFYNNEISEKSEIFDDQFSVERPDGSNFTLKIRSTKLEDSAMYFCASSVSGPLTDTQYFGPGTRLTVL.